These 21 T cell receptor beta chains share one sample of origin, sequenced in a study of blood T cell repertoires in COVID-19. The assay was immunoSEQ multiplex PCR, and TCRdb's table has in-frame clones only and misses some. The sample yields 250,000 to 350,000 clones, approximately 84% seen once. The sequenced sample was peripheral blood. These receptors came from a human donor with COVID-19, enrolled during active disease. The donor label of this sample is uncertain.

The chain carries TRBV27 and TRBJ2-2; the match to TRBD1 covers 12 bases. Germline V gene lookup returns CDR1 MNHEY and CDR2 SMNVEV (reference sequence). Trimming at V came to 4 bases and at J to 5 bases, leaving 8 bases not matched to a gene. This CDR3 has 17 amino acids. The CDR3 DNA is TGTGCCAGCAGTTCCCTCGGGGGACAGGGGGCAACCGGGGAGCTGTTTTTT. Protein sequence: CASSSLGGQGATGELFF.

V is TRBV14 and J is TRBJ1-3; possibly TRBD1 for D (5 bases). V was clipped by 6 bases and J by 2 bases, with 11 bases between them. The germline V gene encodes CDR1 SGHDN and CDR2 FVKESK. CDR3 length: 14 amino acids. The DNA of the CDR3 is TGTGCCAGCAGTCCCAGGGTAACTGGAAACACCATATATTTT. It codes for CASSPRVTGNTIYF.

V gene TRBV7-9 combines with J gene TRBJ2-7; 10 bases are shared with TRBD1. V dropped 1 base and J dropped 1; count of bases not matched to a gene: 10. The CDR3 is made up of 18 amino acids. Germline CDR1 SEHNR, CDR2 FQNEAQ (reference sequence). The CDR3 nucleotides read TGTGCCAGCAGCTTAGGTGGGGGACAGGGGAGATCATCCTACGAGCAGTACTTC. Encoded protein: CASSLGGGQGRSSYEQYF.

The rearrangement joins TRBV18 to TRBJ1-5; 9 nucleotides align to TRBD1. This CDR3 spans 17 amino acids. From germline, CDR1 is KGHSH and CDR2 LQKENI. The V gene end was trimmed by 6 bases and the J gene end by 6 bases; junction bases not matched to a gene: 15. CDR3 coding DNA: TGTGCCAGCTCCTTTCTTCGGAGAACAGGGGGCGCTCAGCCCCAGCATTTT. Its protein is CASSFLRRTGGAQPQHF.

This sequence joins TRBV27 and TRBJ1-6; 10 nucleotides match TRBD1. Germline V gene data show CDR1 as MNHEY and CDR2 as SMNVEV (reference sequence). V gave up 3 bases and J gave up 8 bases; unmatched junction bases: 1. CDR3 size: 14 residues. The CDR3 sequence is CASSLGQGYSPLHF. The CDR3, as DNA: TGTGCCAGCAGTTTGGGACAGGGGTATTCACCCCTCCACTTT.

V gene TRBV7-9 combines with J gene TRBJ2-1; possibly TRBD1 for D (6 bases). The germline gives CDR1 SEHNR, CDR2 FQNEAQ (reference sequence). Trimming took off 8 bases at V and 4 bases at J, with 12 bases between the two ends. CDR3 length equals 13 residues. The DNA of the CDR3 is TGTGCCAGCTCGCAGGGGCAATACAATGAGCAGTTCTTC. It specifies CASSQGQYNEQFF.

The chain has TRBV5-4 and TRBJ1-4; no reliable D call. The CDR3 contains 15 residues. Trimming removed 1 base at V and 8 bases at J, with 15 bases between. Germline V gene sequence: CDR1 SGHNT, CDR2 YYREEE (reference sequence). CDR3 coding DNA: TGTGCCAGCAGCTTGAATTCCCAATCGGAGGAAAAACTGTTTTTT. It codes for CASSLNSQSEEKLFF.

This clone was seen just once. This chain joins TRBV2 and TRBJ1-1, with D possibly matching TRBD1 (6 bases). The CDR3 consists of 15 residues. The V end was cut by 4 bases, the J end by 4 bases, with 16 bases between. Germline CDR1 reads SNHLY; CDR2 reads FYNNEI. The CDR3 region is CASSVMLGGATEAFF. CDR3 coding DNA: TGTGCCAGCAGTGTAATGTTAGGGGGAGCCACTGAAGCTTTCTTT.

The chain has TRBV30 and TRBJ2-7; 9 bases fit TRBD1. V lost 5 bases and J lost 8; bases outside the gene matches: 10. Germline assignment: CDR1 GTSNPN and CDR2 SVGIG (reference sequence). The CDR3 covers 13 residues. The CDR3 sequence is CAWETGGRWKQYF. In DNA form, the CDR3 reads TGTGCCTGGGAAACAGGGGGCCGATGGAAGCAGTACTTC.

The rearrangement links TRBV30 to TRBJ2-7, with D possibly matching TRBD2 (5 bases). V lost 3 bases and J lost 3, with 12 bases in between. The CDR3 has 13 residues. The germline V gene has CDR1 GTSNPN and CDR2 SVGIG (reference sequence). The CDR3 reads CAWRNTGVYEQYF. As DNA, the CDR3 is TGTGCCTGGAGGAATACCGGGGTCTACGAGCAGTACTTC.

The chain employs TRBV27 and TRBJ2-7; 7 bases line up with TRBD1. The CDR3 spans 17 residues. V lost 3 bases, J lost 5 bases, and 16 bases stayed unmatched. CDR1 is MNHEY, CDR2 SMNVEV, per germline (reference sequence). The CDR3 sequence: CASSLQTNRGLWDEQYF. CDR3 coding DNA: TGTGCCAGCAGTTTGCAGACCAACAGGGGCCTATGGGACGAGCAGTACTTC.

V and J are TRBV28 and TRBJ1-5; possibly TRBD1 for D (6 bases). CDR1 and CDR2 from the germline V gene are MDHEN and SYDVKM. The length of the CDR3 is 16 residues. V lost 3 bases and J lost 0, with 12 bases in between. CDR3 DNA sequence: TGTGCCAGCAGTTTGTTAAGGGGACATAGCAATCAGCCCCAGCATTTT. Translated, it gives CASSLLRGHSNQPQHF.

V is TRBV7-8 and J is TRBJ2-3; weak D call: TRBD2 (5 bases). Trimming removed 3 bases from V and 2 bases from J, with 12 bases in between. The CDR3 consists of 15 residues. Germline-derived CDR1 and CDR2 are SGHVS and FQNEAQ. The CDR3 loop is CASSLEGRVTDTQYF. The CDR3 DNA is TGTGCCAGCAGCTTGGAAGGGCGGGTCACAGATACGCAGTATTTT.

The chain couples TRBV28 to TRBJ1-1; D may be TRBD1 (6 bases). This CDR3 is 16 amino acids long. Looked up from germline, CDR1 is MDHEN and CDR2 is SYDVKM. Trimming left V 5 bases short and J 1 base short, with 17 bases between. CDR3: CASSIPLRGANTEAFF. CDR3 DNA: TGTGCCAGCAGTATCCCTCTCAGGGGAGCGAACACTGAAGCTTTCTTT. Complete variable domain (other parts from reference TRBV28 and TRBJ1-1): DVKVTQSSRYLVKRTGEKVFLECVQDMDHENMFWYRQDPGLGLRLIYFSYDVKMKEKGDIPEGYSVSREKKERFSLILESASTNQTSMYLCASSIPLRGANTEAFFGQGTRLTVV.

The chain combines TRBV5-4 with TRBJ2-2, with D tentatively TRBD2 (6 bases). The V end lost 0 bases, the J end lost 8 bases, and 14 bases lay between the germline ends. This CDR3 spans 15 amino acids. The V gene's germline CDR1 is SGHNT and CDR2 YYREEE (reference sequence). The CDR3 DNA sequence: TGTGCCAGCAGCTTGGGGGGGACTTCAACTGGGGAGCTGTTTTTT. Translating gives CASSLGGTSTGELFF.

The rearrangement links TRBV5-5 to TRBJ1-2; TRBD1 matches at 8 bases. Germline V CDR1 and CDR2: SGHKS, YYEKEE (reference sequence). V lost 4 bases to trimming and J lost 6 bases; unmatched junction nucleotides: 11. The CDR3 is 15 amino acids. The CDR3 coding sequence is TGTGCCAGCAGCCAAAGCCGACAGGGGCTCAATGGCTACACCTTC. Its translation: CASSQSRQGLNGYTF.

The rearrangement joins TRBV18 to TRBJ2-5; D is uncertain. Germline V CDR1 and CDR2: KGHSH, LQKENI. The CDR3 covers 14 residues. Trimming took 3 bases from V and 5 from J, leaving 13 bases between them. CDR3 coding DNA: TGTGCCAGCTCACCTTCCGGGTTGTCGGAGACCCAGTACTTC. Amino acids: CASSPSGLSETQYF. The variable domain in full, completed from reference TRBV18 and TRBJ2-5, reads NAGVMQNPRHLVRRRGQEARLRCSPMKGHSHVYWYRQLPEEGLKFMVYLQKENIIDESGMPKERFSAEFPKEGPSILRIQQVVRGDSAAYFCASSPSGLSETQYFGPGTRLLVL.

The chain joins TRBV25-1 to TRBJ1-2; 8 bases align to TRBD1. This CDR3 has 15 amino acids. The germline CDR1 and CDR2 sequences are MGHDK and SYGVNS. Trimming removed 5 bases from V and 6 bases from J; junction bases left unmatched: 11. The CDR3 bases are TGTGCCAGCAGTCCTCGGACAGGGATTAGCCATGGCTACACCTTC. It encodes CASSPRTGISHGYTF.

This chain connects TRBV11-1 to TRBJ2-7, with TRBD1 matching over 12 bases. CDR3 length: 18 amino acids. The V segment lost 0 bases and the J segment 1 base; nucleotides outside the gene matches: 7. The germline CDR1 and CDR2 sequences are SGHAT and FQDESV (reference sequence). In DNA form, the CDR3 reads TGTGCCAGCAGCTTAGCGTTGTCGGGACAGGGGGCTTCCTACGAGCAGTACTTC. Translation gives CASSLALSGQGASYEQYF.

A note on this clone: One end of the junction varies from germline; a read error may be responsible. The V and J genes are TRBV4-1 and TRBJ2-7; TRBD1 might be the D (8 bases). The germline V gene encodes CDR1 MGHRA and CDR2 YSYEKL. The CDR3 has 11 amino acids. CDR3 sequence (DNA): TGCGCCAGCAGCCAAGAACACAGGGGGGGGTTC. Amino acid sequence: CASSQEHRGGF.

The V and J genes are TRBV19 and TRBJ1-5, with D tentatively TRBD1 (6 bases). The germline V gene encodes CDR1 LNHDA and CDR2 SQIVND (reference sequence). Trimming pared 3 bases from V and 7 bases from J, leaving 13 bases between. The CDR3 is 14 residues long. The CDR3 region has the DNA TGTGCCAGTAGTATCAGTAGGGGACACCAGCCCCAGCATTTT. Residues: CASSISRGHQPQHF.